Given below is one T cell receptor beta chain in context. No cognate antigen has been identified for it. Read data end 3 residues before the CDR3 end; the end is taken from the germline J gene. TCR beta CDR3 regions were amplified by multiplex PCR from an average of approximately 1.3 ug genomic DNA per sample using the immunoSEQ assay. Primer bias was corrected in the assay by using a complete synthetic TCR repertoire to establish an amplification baseline. The amplicons were sequenced on the Illumina platform. Concerning the study's data processing: Sequence errors were corrected by clustering with frequency ratios and a modified nearest-neighbor algorithm, and the sequences were then analyzed in the immunoSEQ Analyzer using IMGT gene definitions. TCR richness and evenness were averaged over 20 rarefaction repeats at each rarefaction depth, excluding samples with fewer sequences than the depth. Relative abundances of V, D and J genes were compared between groups using Wilcoxon rank sum tests, with FDR correction applied. In the blinded duplicates, the intraclass correlation was approximately 95% for TCR richness and averaged about 76% across 65 to 85 gene segments. The immuneACCESS repertoire file appears here via TCRdb, limited to in-frame rearrangements. These files lack a portion of the clones; in checked studies, under half of the deficit traces to unresolved V genes, and the cause of the others is not known. The V and J calls and clone size are taken from that table; D and trimming were inferred from the DNA. The data table for this sample lists approximately 33,000 clones. 7.5% to 9.5% of the sample is taken by the ten largest.

Every participant had a single incident cervical HPV16 infection, and prevalent HPV16 infections were excluded. Cervical HPV DNA was detected with MY09/MY11 PCR, and genotyping was done with dot-blot hybridization. About 15 mL of heparinized blood were centrifuged, and the buffy coat was aliquoted, frozen at -30°C, then stored at -80°C. QIAGEN kits were used to extract genomic DNA from the buffy coat specimens. The data belong to a study of T cells in women clearing cervical HPV infection listed by TCRdb under 2018. Regarding the research as a whole: Cases were approximately 25 women with histologically confirmed HPV16-related CIN3 or worse, including a couple of invasive cancers. The 20 to 25 controls were women who cleared a single incident HPV16 infection within 12 months without developing precancer or cancer. Blood from cases was drawn at the visit where the lesion was first identified, while blood from controls was drawn once the infection was no longer detected. For cases, the median interval between lesion detection and blood sampling was about 140 days, with an interquartile range of about 85 to 210 days. Since HLA typing was available for only a few women, HLA type could not be ruled out as a confounder. Nested within Costa Rica's Guanacaste HPV Natural History Study, an exploratory proof-of-principle case-control study compared TCR repertoires across cervical HPV16 outcomes. Cases and controls were matched on year of sample collection and on age within five years. A median age of approximately 32 years was observed in cases versus over 37 in controls, and no significant differences in baseline characteristics were found. In the parent cohort, some 11,000 women aged 18 or older were enrolled in Guanacaste, Costa Rica, during about 1993 to 1995 and then followed for under nine years. As quality controls, five blinded duplicates were added to each group, bringing the total to approximately 60 samples made up of roughly 50 participants and about 10 replicates.

From its cysteine to its phenylalanine, the CDR3 spans 18 amino acids. Only the CDR3 bases that were read are kept: 45 of them, in frame from base 1. Unmatched junction bases come to 9, with V trimmed by 1 base and J by 2 bases. The germline V gene provides CDR1 SGHRS and CDR2 YFSETQ. The research as a whole found: CIN3+ cases had significantly higher TCR repertoire richness than controls across sequencing depths, but evenness did not differ between the groups. Lower TRBV6-7 relative abundance was observed in cases than in controls (roughly 0.12% versus 0.15%; Bonferroni P = 0.0008). Cases were distinguished from controls with an estimated AUC of 0.65 to 0.85 by random forest classifiers combining richness and V gene abundances. The cross-sectional design could not show whether associations preceded infection or resulted from it; effector/memory subsets and HPV-specific T cells were not isolated. Because the number of T cells per sample was unknown, the richness differences could reflect varying T-cell content rather than repertoire biology.

The sequence was collected from a woman aged 18 to 75 with a cervical HPV16 infection that either progressed to CIN3+ or cleared (not recorded which). The chain employs TRBV5-1 and TRBJ2-3, with 11 bases aligning to TRBD1. The sample was blood buffy coat. The CDR3 corresponds to CASSLKGTGGHSTDTQYF. The covered CDR3 bases are TGCGCCAGCAGCTTGAAAGGGACAGGGGGTCACTCCACAGATACG.